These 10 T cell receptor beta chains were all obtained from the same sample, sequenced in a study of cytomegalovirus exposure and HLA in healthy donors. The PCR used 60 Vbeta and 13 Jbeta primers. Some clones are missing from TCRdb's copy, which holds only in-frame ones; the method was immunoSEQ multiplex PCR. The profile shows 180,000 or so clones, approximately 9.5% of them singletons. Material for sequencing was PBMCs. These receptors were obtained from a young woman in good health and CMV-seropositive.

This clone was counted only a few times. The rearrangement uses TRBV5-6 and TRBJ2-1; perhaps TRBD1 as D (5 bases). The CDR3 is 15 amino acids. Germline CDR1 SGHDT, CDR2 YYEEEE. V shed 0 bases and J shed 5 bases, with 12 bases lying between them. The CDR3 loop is CASSLDGDSNNEQFF. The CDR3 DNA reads TGTGCCAGCAGCTTGGACGGAGACAGTAACAATGAGCAGTTCTTC.

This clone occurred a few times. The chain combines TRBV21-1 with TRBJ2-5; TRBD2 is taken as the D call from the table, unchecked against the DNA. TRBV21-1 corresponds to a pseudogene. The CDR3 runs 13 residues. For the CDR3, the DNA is TGTGCCAGGATTAGCGGGAGTGGGGAGACCCAGTACTTC. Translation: CARISGSGETQYF.

The CDR3 protein is CSVAGGGNYGYTF. The DNA for the CDR3 is TGCAGCGTTGCCGGTGGAGGTAACTATGGCTACACCTTC. The chain links TRBV29-1 to TRBJ1-2; D not resolved. Deletions cut 4 bases from V and 1 base from J, with 10 bases between. The CDR3 covers 13 residues. Germline lookup yields CDR1 SQVTM and CDR2 ANQGSEA.

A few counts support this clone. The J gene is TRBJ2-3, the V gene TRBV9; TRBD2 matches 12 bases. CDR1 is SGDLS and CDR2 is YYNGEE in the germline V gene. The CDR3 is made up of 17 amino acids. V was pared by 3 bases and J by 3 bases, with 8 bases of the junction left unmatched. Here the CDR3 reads CASSGPGTSGHTDTQYF. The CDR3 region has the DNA TGTGCCAGCAGCGGGCCTGGGACTAGCGGGCATACAGATACGCAGTATTTT. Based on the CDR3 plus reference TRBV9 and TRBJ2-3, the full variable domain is DSGVTQTPKHLITATGQRVTLRCSPRSGDLSVYWYQQSLDQGLQFLIQYYNGEERAKGNILERFSAQQFPDLHSELNLSSLELGDSALYFCASSGPGTSGHTDTQYFGPGTRLTVL.

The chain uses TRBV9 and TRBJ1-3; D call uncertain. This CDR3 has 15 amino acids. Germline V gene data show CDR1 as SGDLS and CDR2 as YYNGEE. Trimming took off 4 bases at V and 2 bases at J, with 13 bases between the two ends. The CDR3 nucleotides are TGTGCCAGCAGCCAAGCCCCCGGGGCTGGAAACACCATATATTTT. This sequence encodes CASSQAPGAGNTIYF.

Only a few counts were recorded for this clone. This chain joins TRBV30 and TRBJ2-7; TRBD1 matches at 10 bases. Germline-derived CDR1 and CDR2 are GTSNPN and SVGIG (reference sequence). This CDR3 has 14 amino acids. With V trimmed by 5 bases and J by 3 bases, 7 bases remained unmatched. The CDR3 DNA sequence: TGTGCCTGGGGACAGGGGGGTTTTGTCTACGAGCAGTACTTC. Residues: CAWGQGGFVYEQYF.

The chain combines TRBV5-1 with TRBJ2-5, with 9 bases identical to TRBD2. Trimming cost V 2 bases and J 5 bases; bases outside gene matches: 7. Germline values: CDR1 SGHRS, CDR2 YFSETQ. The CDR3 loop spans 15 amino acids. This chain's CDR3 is CASSFRGRADETQYF. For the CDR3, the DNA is TGCGCCAGCAGCTTTCGCGGGAGGGCTGATGAGACCCAGTACTTC.

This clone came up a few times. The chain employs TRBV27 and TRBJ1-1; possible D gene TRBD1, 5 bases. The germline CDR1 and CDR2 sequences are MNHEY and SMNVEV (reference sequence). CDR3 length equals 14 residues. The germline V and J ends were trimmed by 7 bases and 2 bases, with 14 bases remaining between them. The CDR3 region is CASKWQGGNTEAFF. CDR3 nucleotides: TGTGCCAGCAAGTGGCAGGGAGGAAACACTGAAGCTTTCTTT.

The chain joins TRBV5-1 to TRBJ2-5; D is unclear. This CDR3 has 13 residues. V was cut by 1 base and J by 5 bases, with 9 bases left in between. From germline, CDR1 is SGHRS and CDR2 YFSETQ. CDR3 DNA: TGCGCCAGCAGCTTGATCCCAGCGGAGACCCAGTACTTC. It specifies CASSLIPAETQYF.

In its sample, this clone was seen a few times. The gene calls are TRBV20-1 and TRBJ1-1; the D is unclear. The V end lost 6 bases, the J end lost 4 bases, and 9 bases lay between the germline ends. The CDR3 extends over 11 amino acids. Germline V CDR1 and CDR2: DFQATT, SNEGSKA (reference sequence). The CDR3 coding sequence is TGCAGTGCCAGCGTTGTCACTGAAGCTTTCTTT. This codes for CSASVVTEAFF.